One sample yielded the 22 T cell receptor beta chains listed below, sequenced in a study of T cell responses to AZD1222 COVID-19 vaccine. Clones were read by immunoSEQ multiplex PCR, and TCRdb kept only the in-frame ones, dropping some. This sample has 100,000 to 150,000 clones, with about 90% found just once. This sample comprised peripheral blood, obtained on day 0 of AZD1222 vaccination. The source of these receptors is an adult in good health.

The chain carries TRBV7-9 and TRBJ2-1, with 7 bases aligning to TRBD2. Germline V gene lookup returns CDR1 SEHNR and CDR2 FQNEAQ (reference sequence). The ends lost 1 base at V and 5 bases at J; junction bases unmatched: 5. This CDR3 has 15 residues. CDR3 residues: CASSLGVAGHNEQFF. In DNA form, the CDR3 reads TGTGCCAGCAGCTTAGGGGTAGCGGGTCACAATGAGCAGTTCTTC.

The V gene is TRBV5-8, the J gene TRBJ2-5; a possible D gene is TRBD1 (6 bases). The CDR3 has 15 residues. The V gene's germline CDR1 is SGHTS and CDR2 YDEGEE. Trimming left V 0 bases short and J 7 bases short, with 16 bases between. Here the CDR3 reads CASSLADRSYGTQYF. CDR3 in DNA: TGTGCCAGCAGCTTGGCCGACAGGTCCTACGGGACCCAGTACTTC. Filled out from reference TRBV5-8 and TRBJ2-5, the complete variable domain reads EAGVTQSPTHLIKTRGQQATLRCSPISGHTSVYWYQQALGLGLQFLLWYDEGEERNRGNFPPRFSGRQFPNYSSELNVNALELEDSALYLCASSLADRSYGTQYFGPGTRLLVL.

This clone was found once. The chain uses TRBV11-2 and TRBJ2-5; 8 positions match TRBD2. Germline CDR1 and CDR2: SGHAT and FQNNGV. The CDR3 sequence is 17 residues long. V lost 3 bases to trimming and J lost 2 bases; unmatched junction nucleotides: 11. The CDR3 sequence: CASSFGLAGGNQETQYF. DNA for the CDR3: TGTGCCAGCAGCTTTGGGCTAGCGGGTGGCAATCAAGAGACCCAGTACTTC. Full variable domain (outside the CDR3, taken from reference TRBV11-2 and TRBJ2-5): EAGVAQSPRYKIIEKRQSVAFWCNPISGHATLYWYQQILGQGPKLLIQFQNNGVVDDSQLPKDRFSAERLKGVDSTLKIQPAKLEDSAVYLCASSFGLAGGNQETQYFGPGTRLLVL.

V is TRBV7-8 and J is TRBJ2-3; 9 nucleotides line up with TRBD1. CDR1 and CDR2 from the germline V gene are SGHVS and FQNEAQ. This CDR3 has 15 residues. The trim removed 5 bases at V and 3 bases at J, leaving 6 bases unmatched. The CDR3: CASSLRDRVTDTQYF. As DNA, the CDR3 is TGTGCCAGCAGCCTCCGGGACAGGGTAACAGATACGCAGTATTTT.

The chain uses TRBV27 and TRBJ2-2; TRBD1 or TRBD2 may be the D gene (5 bases each). CDR3 length: 13 amino acids. V was trimmed by 8 bases and J by 7 bases, leaving 14 bases between them. Per the germline V gene, CDR1 is MNHEY and CDR2 is SMNVEV (reference sequence). The chain's CDR3 is CASRPGHGGELFF. Written as DNA, the CDR3 is TGTGCCAGCCGTCCGGGGCACGGCGGGGAGCTGTTTTTT.

This sequence joins TRBV6-1 and TRBJ2-5; TRBD1 is a possible D gene (5 bases). CDR1 is MNHNS, CDR2 SASEGT, per germline. CDR3 size: 15 residues. The germline V and J ends were trimmed by 3 bases and 1 base, with 12 bases remaining between them. The CDR3 loop is CASSDLVRAQETQYF. DNA for the CDR3: TGTGCCAGCAGTGACCTGGTCAGGGCCCAAGAGACCCAGTACTTC.

The chain couples TRBV3-1 (or the pseudogene TRBV3-2) to TRBJ2-5; D perhaps matches TRBD2 (6 bases). Germline CDR1 is LGHDT and CDR2 is YNNKEL (reference sequence). V lost 4 bases, J lost 5 bases, and 14 bases lay in between. This CDR3 has 14 residues. In nucleotides, the CDR3 is TGTGCCAGCAGCCTCACCCCGGGAGTGGAGACCCAGTACTTC. Translated, it gives CASSLTPGVETQYF.

The V gene is TRBV30, the J gene TRBJ2-3; D gene unclear. V dropped 7 bases and J dropped 2 bases, with 7 bases sitting between them. The CDR3 runs to 11 residues. Germline CDR1 GTSNPN, CDR2 SVGIG (reference sequence). This chain's CDR3 is CAYTTTDTQYF. DNA for the CDR3: TGTGCCTACACTACCACAGATACGCAGTATTTT.

The J gene is TRBJ2-2, the V gene TRBV5-1, with TRBD2 matching 14 bases. Germline-derived CDR1 and CDR2 are SGHRS and YFSETQ. The junction had 9 bases not matched to a gene; V was cut back by 4 bases and J by 1 base. The CDR3 loop spans 19 amino acids. CDR3 region: CASSIAGTSGRENTGELFF. The CDR3 DNA sequence: TGCGCCAGCAGCATCGCCGGGACTAGCGGGAGAGAGAACACCGGGGAGCTGTTTTTT.

This chain uses TRBV29-1 with TRBJ2-1, with 11 positions matching TRBD1. CDR1 and CDR2 (germline): SQVTM, ANQGSEA. The trim removed 7 bases at V and 9 bases at J, leaving 14 bases unmatched. This CDR3 has 15 amino acids. The CDR3 sequence is CSAIPDRGHLSEQFF. For the CDR3, the DNA is TGCAGCGCAATACCGGACAGGGGGCATCTTAGTGAGCAGTTCTTC.

The V call is TRBV2, the J call TRBJ2-7, with TRBD1 matching 7 bases. The germline V gene encodes CDR1 SNHLY and CDR2 FYNNEI. Trimming removed 8 bases from V and 2 bases from J; junction bases left unmatched: 6. This CDR3 spans 13 amino acids. The CDR3 DNA sequence: TGTGCCAGCGGGACAGCGCGAACCTACGAGCAGTACTTC. Residues: CASGTARTYEQYF.

This clone was found a few times. This rearrangement joins TRBV19 to TRBJ2-2; TRBD1 agrees at 7 bases. V lost 4 bases to trimming and J lost 3 bases; unmatched junction nucleotides: 8. Germline values: CDR1 LNHDA, CDR2 SQIVND (reference sequence). This CDR3 comprises 16 residues. The CDR3 DNA is TGTGCCAGTAGTAGACAGGGATCACTTTACACCGGGGAGCTGTTTTTT. Its translation is CASSRQGSLYTGELFF.

The chain carries TRBV7-9 and TRBJ2-1; D gene ambiguous. Germline CDR1 reads SEHNR; CDR2 reads FQNEAQ (reference sequence). CDR3 size: 16 residues. The V and J ends lost 5 bases and 4 bases respectively, with 18 bases between them. CDR3 region: CASSLGSADPYNEQFF. The CDR3 DNA reads as TGTGCCAGCAGCCTAGGGTCAGCAGATCCTTACAATGAGCAGTTCTTC.

V usage is TRBV19 and J usage is TRBJ1-2; no reliable D call. The CDR3 has 14 residues. In germline, CDR1 is LNHDA, CDR2 SQIVND (reference sequence). Trimming left V 6 bases short and J 0 bases short, with 11 bases between. The CDR3 DNA reads as TGTGCCAGTAGCTTACTCCCTACTAACTATGGCTACACCTTC. Translated: CASSLLPTNYGYTF.

J is TRBJ1-1 and V is TRBV5-1; the match to TRBD1 covers 8 bases. V lost 0 bases and J lost 5; bases outside the gene matches: 3. Looked up from germline, CDR1 is SGHRS and CDR2 is YFSETQ. This CDR3 region has 14 residues. CDR3 sequence (DNA): TGCGCCAGCAGCTTGGGGACAGGGTATACTGAAGCTTTCTTT. Its translation: CASSLGTGYTEAFF.

This CDR3 is CASSLFGGGADTQYF. CDR3 DNA: TGCGCCAGCAGCTTGTTTGGCGGGGGTGCAGATACGCAGTATTTT. The rearrangement uses TRBV5-1 and TRBJ2-3; 7 positions match TRBD2. The germline V gene encodes CDR1 SGHRS and CDR2 YFSETQ. J lost 4 bases, V lost 1 base, and 6 bases had no gene match. There are 15 residues in the CDR3.

This clone has just one count. V usage is TRBV3-1 (or the pseudogene TRBV3-2) and J usage is TRBJ1-1, with unresolved D. This CDR3 has 14 amino acids. Trimming shortened V by 3 bases and J by 0 bases, and 8 bases separated the two germline ends. Germline CDR1 is LGHDT and CDR2 is YNNKEL (reference sequence). The CDR3, as DNA: TGTGCCAGCAGCCAGACAAGAATGAACACTGAAGCTTTCTTT. This translates into CASSQTRMNTEAFF.

The chain couples TRBV6-5 to TRBJ2-3, with D unresolved. Germline V gene sequence: CDR1 MNHEY, CDR2 SVGAGI. Trimming removed 5 bases at V and 4 bases at J, with 13 bases between. The CDR3 runs 14 residues. The CDR3 protein is CASSPQPVADTQYF. The CDR3 nucleotides are TGTGCCAGCAGTCCCCAGCCAGTAGCAGATACGCAGTATTTT.

This clone was counted a few times. This chain connects TRBV2 to TRBJ1-5, with 9 bases that match TRBD1. The CDR3 covers 15 residues. V was pared by 6 bases and J by 4 bases, with 7 bases of the junction left unmatched. Germline CDR1 reads SNHLY; CDR2 reads FYNNEI. CDR3 nucleotides: TGTGCCAGCAGCTCGGGACAGGGTCAAAATCAGCCCCAGCATTTT. Amino acids: CASSSGQGQNQPQHF.

This chain uses TRBV12-5 with TRBJ1-3, with D possibly being TRBD1 (6 bases). Germline lookup yields CDR1 LGHNT and CDR2 FRNRAP. The V and J ends lost 0 bases and 6 bases respectively, with 15 bases between them. There are 16 residues in the CDR3. This chain's CDR3 is CASGLVLGPGENTIYF. In DNA, the CDR3 is TGTGCTAGTGGTTTGGTACTAGGTCCAGGGGAAAACACCATATATTTT. The full variable domain, completed using reference TRBV12-5 and TRBJ1-3, is DARVTQTPRHKVTEMGQEVTMRCQPILGHNTVFWYRQTMMQGLELLAYFRNRAPLDDSGMPKDRFSAEMPDATLATLKIQPSEPRDSAVYFCASGLVLGPGENTIYFGEGSWLTVV.

The V and J genes are TRBV4-2 and TRBJ1-5, with D tentatively TRBD1 (6 bases). The CDR3 has 16 amino acids. Trimming removed 3 bases from V and 7 bases from J, with 19 bases in between. Germline CDR1 reads LGHNA; CDR2 reads YNFKEQ. As DNA, the CDR3 is TGTGCCAGCAGCCAGTCGACAGAGGGGGGAGGGCAGCCCCAGCATTTT. Translation: CASSQSTEGGGQPQHF.

The chain employs TRBV27 and TRBJ2-6, with 7 bases fitting TRBD1. The CDR3 sequence is 15 residues long. Germline assignment: CDR1 MNHEY and CDR2 SMNVEV (reference sequence). V lost 5 bases to trimming and J lost 0 bases; unmatched junction nucleotides: 1. Here the CDR3 reads CASSGTDSGANVLTF. Written as DNA, the CDR3 is TGTGCCAGCAGTGGGACAGACTCTGGGGCCAACGTCCTGACTTTC.